Presented here are 2 T cell receptor beta chains from one specimen sequenced in a study of blood T cell repertoires in COVID-19. The data were produced by immunoSEQ multiplex PCR, yet TCRdb's version contains in-frame clones alone and is incomplete. The sample records 200,000 to 250,000 clones, about 93% being singletons. The sequencing sample was made of PBMCs or T cells enriched from blood (not recorded which). The receptor set was obtained from a woman aged 18-29 years who had recovered from COVID-19.

This chain uses TRBV27 with TRBJ2-1; the D gene is possibly TRBD1 (6 bases). Trimming cost V 9 bases and J 8 bases, with 14 bases left between them. Germline V gene sequence: CDR1 MNHEY, CDR2 SMNVEV (reference sequence). This CDR3 region has 12 residues. The CDR3 reads CASWRWGHEQFF. In DNA form, the CDR3 reads TGTGCCAGTTGGCGTTGGGGGCATGAGCAGTTCTTC.

The chain is built from TRBV10-3 and TRBJ1-2, with 7 bases identical to TRBD1. The trim removed 4 bases at V and 3 bases at J, leaving 5 bases unmatched. Germline lookup yields CDR1 ENHRY and CDR2 SYGVKD. The CDR3 is 14 residues long. In nucleotides, the CDR3 is TGTGCCATCAGTGTCTCCGGGACAGACTATGGCTACACCTTC. Its translation: CAISVSGTDYGYTF.